This T cell receptor (beta chain) was captured in a study of blood T cell repertoires in COVID-19. Study as a whole: The samples span acute and convalescent COVID-19 from the United States, Italy and Spain. T cells, B-cell-depleted T cells, or PBMCs provided the cDNA or gDNA that served as material.

TCRdb's copy holds only in-frame clones and misses some; the assay was immunoSEQ multiplex PCR. The sample carries hundreds of thousands of clones, roughly 90% recorded once. One Seattle source followed patients from active infection through their disease course. The TCR sequence derives from an older woman with COVID-19, enrolled during active disease. The sequencing sample was made of peripheral blood.

CDR3 bases: TGTGCCAGCTCACCGTTAACAGACTATGGCTACACCTTC. Amino acid sequence: CASSPLTDYGYTF. J is TRBJ1-2 and V is TRBV18; D not resolved. This CDR3 region has 13 residues. The V gene lost 3 bases and the J gene lost 3 bases, with 8 bases spanning the gap. The V gene's germline CDR1 is KGHSH and CDR2 LQKENI.